Each of the 8 T cell receptor beta chains below was sequenced from the same sample in a study of blood T cell repertoires in COVID-19. The repertoire was sequenced with immunoSEQ multiplex PCR; TCRdb's copy has only in-frame clones and lacks some. The sample carries some 300,000 clones, approximately 85% recorded once. The sample taken for sequencing was PBMCs or T cells enriched from blood (not recorded which). The receptor set was obtained from a woman between 25 and 40 years old who had recovered from COVID-19.

This sequence joins TRBV5-1 and TRBJ1-2, with D possibly TRBD1 on 5 matching bases. Trimming shortened V by 4 bases and J by 6 bases, and 19 bases separated the two germline ends. This CDR3 spans 15 amino acids. Germline loops: CDR1 SGHRS, CDR2 YFSETQ. The CDR3 coding sequence is TGCGCCAGCAGCCCAAGCACGGGGGAATGGGATGGCTACACCTTC. It codes for CASSPSTGEWDGYTF.

The chain links TRBV7-2 to TRBJ2-7, with 7 nucleotides matching TRBD2. There are 16 residues in the CDR3. With 3 bases clipped from V and 2 bases from J, the junction kept 10 bases outside the gene matches. Germline values: CDR1 SGHTA, CDR2 FQGNSA. The CDR3 nucleotides are TGTGCCAGCAGCTTCCCTACTAGCGACTCTGCCTACGAGCAGTACTTC. It is translated as CASSFPTSDSAYEQYF.

The V gene is TRBV9, the J gene TRBJ1-2, with D possibly TRBD1 on 5 matching bases. The V and J ends lost 2 bases and 0 bases respectively, with 8 bases between them. Germline CDR1 is SGDLS and CDR2 is YYNGEE. The CDR3 is 14 amino acids. The CDR3 sequence: CASSVGGSNYGYTF. In nucleotides, the CDR3 is TGTGCCAGCAGCGTCGGGGGGTCTAACTATGGCTACACCTTC.

This clone appeared a few times. The rearrangement joins TRBV15 to TRBJ1-2; TRBD1 matches at 7 bases. The length of the CDR3 is 13 residues. Germline lookup yields CDR1 LNHNV and CDR2 YYDKDF (reference sequence). The ends lost 5 bases at V and 5 bases at J; junction bases unmatched: 5. The CDR3, as DNA: TGTGCCACCAGCGAACCCAGGGGGTATGGCTACACCTTC. Protein: CATSEPRGYGYTF.

The count of this clone is one. The J gene is TRBJ2-7, the V gene TRBV28, with TRBD1 matching over 10 bases. V shed 6 bases, J shed 4 bases, and the junction held 6 bases outside the gene matches. Per the germline V gene, CDR1 is MDHEN and CDR2 is SYDVKM. This CDR3 is 14 amino acids long. The CDR3 reads CASSGQGGLYEQYF. CDR3 bases: TGTGCCAGCAGCGGACAGGGGGGATTATACGAGCAGTACTTC.

This clone was recorded once. The chain links TRBV10-3 to TRBJ2-3; 9 nucleotides line up with TRBD1. The CDR3 is 14 amino acids. Trimming cost V 6 bases and J 3 bases; bases outside gene matches: 4. Germline V gives CDR1 ENHRY, CDR2 SYGVKD. CDR3 nucleotides: TGTGCCATCAGGGACAGGGGTAGGACAGATACGCAGTATTTT. This sequence encodes CAIRDRGRTDTQYF.

The V gene is TRBV19, the J gene TRBJ1-4, with TRBD1 matching 12 bases. Germline loops: CDR1 LNHDA, CDR2 SQIVND (reference sequence). The CDR3 contains 17 residues. V gave up 6 bases and J gave up 3 bases; unmatched junction bases: 8. CDR3 DNA: TGTGCCAGTAGCCATGGGACAGGGGGCAGACCTAATGAAAAACTGTTTTTT. It yields the protein CASSHGTGGRPNEKLFF.

About this clone itself: A read error may produce the germline difference seen at one junction end. The chain couples TRBV9 to TRBJ2-1; possibly TRBD2 for D (5 bases). Looked up from germline, CDR1 is SGDLS and CDR2 is YYNGEE. The CDR3 runs to 14 residues. The CDR3 nucleotides are TGTGCCAGCAGCGCCGGGGTTGAGGGAAGAAGGGTGATCTTC. Translation: CASSAGVEGRRVIF.